Listed here are 21 T cell receptor beta chains from one sample, sequenced in a study of cytomegalovirus exposure and HLA in healthy donors. The PCR made use of 60 Vbeta and 13 Jbeta primers. Generated by immunoSEQ multiplex PCR, the TCRdb table keeps only in-frame clones and is missing some. The table lists roughly 90,000 clones, approximately 84% of them singletons. Sequenced input: PBMCs. The receptors here all came from a man younger than 30 in good health and CMV-seronegative.

The V call is TRBV7-9, the J call TRBJ2-1; TRBD1 aligns across 10 bases. V gave up 6 bases and J gave up 6 bases; unmatched junction bases: 14. The CDR3 is made up of 17 amino acids. Germline V lookup: CDR1 SEHNR, CDR2 FQNEAQ (reference sequence). The CDR3 region has the DNA TGTGCCAGCAGATCCTCAGGGACGGGGACAGGGGTCAATGAGCAGTTCTTC. It specifies CASRSSGTGTGVNEQFF.

The chain carries TRBV6-6 and TRBJ2-5; TRBD2 aligns across 7 bases. This CDR3 is built from 14 residues. V was clipped by 5 bases and J by 4 bases; unmatched bases: 7. CDR1 and CDR2 from the germline V gene are MNHNY and SVGAGI (reference sequence). CDR3 in amino acids: CASSRGGVRETQYF. The DNA of the CDR3 is TGTGCCAGCAGTAGGGGAGGGGTCCGAGAGACCCAGTACTTC.

This CDR3 is CATSRDMNRGNQYF. The CDR3 nucleotides are TGTGCCACCAGCAGAGACATGAACCGGGGTAATCAGTACTTC. The chain joins TRBV15 to TRBJ2-4; the D gene is possibly TRBD2 (5 bases). The germline gives CDR1 LNHNV, CDR2 YYDKDF (reference sequence). CDR3 length: 14 residues. Trimming pared 0 bases from V and 12 bases from J, leaving 15 bases between.

The rearrangement uses TRBV30 and TRBJ1-2; D might be TRBD1 (5 bases). CDR3 size: 16 residues. Germline loops: CDR1 GTSNPN, CDR2 SVGIG (reference sequence). Trimming removed 0 bases from V and 2 bases from J, with 16 bases in between. The CDR3 bases are TGTGCCTGGAGTGTACGGGTGTGGGGGGGGAACTATGGCTACACCTTC. Translated, it gives CAWSVRVWGGNYGYTF.

Comment on this clone: Because the CDR3's place on the DNA is in doubt, the DNA is left out and the CDR3 is given as listed by TCRdb. V usage is TRBV21-1 and J usage is TRBJ2-7; TRBD1, as called in the table, went unchecked against the DNA. TRBV21-1 is annotated as a pseudogene. Ends included, the CDR3 has 16 residues. The CDR3 region is CASSKVGTGNSYEQYF.

This clone was seen only once. This chain's CDR3 is CASSLGPTGSRVNTEAFF. The CDR3 DNA sequence: TGCGCCAGCAGCTTGGGGCCCACAGGGTCTCGGGTGAACACTGAAGCTTTCTTT. This chain links TRBV5-1 with TRBJ1-1; TRBD1 is a possible D gene (6 bases). V shed 0 bases and J shed 0 bases, with 18 bases lying between them. This CDR3 comprises 18 residues. Germline V gene sequence: CDR1 SGHRS, CDR2 YFSETQ.

The chain recombines TRBV10-1 with TRBJ1-1; tentative D call: TRBD1 (6 bases). Germline lookup yields CDR1 WNHNN and CDR2 SYGVQD (reference sequence). This CDR3 region has 15 residues. V gave up 2 bases and J gave up 0 bases, with 10 bases separating them. The CDR3 sequence is CASSETGNLNTEAFF. DNA for the CDR3: TGCGCCAGCAGTGAGACAGGGAACCTGAACACTGAAGCTTTCTTT.

The chain joins TRBV7-9 to TRBJ2-3; 11 bases agree with TRBD2. Germline V gives CDR1 SEHNR, CDR2 FQNEAQ (reference sequence). V trimming: 5 bases; J trimming: 2 bases; junction bases outside the gene matches: 3. CDR3 length: 15 residues. The CDR3 sequence: CASSMGLAATDTQYF. Written as DNA, the CDR3 is TGTGCCAGCAGCATGGGACTAGCGGCCACAGATACGCAGTATTTT. The entire variable domain, with the rest obtained from reference TRBV7-9 and TRBJ2-3, is as follows: DTGVSQNPRHKITKRGQNVTFRCDPISEHNRLYWYRQTLGQGPEFLTYFQNEAQLEKSRLLSDRFSAERPKGSFSTLEIQRTEQGDSAMYLCASSMGLAATDTQYFGPGTRLTVL.

The genes are TRBV30 and TRBJ2-5; 7 bases match TRBD1. The better agreement between TRBJ2-7 and the DNA end casts doubt on the J call. Germline lookup yields CDR1 GTSNPN and CDR2 SVGIG (reference sequence). This CDR3 is built from 12 residues. The CDR3 reads CAWDTGAHEQYF. CDR3 bases: TGTGCCTGGGATACAGGGGCGCACGAGCAGTACTTC.

The rearrangement joins TRBV30 to TRBJ1-2; D is perhaps TRBD1 (6 bases). Germline V CDR1 and CDR2: GTSNPN, SVGIG (reference sequence). This CDR3 has 13 residues. The germline V and J ends were trimmed by 0 bases and 4 bases, with 9 bases remaining between them. The CDR3 loop reads CAWSVRGGYGYTF. CDR3 nucleotide sequence: TGTGCCTGGAGTGTTCGAGGGGGCTATGGCTACACCTTC.

The chain has TRBV6-1 and TRBJ1-4; D is ambiguous. Germline lookup yields CDR1 MNHNS and CDR2 SASEGT. V lost 6 bases and J lost 3, with 8 bases in between. This CDR3 region has 13 residues. The CDR3 coding sequence is TGTGCCAGCAGGGAGATGGCTAATGAAAAACTGTTTTTT. Translating it yields CASREMANEKLFF.

This chain uses TRBV27 with TRBJ1-4; TRBD1 might be the D (6 bases). The germline V gene has CDR1 MNHEY and CDR2 SMNVEV (reference sequence). Trimming left V 2 bases short and J 4 bases short, with 11 bases between. This CDR3 has 15 residues. This CDR3 is CASSLQGKGNEKLFF. Here the CDR3 DNA reads TGTGCCAGCAGTTTACAGGGGAAGGGTAATGAAAAACTGTTTTTT.

The chain links TRBV5-1 to TRBJ2-7, with TRBD1 as a possible D gene (6 bases). Germline CDR1 is SGHRS and CDR2 is YFSETQ. There are 15 residues in the CDR3. Trimming stripped 6 bases from V and 4 bases from J, with 20 bases between. Written as DNA, the CDR3 is TGCGCCAGCAAGGTAACAGGGAGCTCTCCGTACGAGCAGTACTTC. Residues: CASKVTGSSPYEQYF.

This clone was observed once. The chain joins TRBV27 to TRBJ1-6; 9 bases fit TRBD1. The V and J ends lost 4 bases and 10 bases, in that order; junction bases with no gene match: 23. The CDR3 covers 20 residues. The germline CDR1 and CDR2 sequences are MNHEY and SMNVEV (reference sequence). CDR3 bases: TGTGCCAGCAGTTCCCAGGAGATCATCCCGGGACAGGGTTTAGGGTCACCCCTCCACTTT. It codes for CASSSQEIIPGQGLGSPLHF.

The CDR3 protein is CASSLGREAFF. Written as DNA, the CDR3 is TGTGCCAGCAGCTTAGGGAGAGAAGCTTTCTTT. The chain couples TRBV7-3 to TRBJ1-1; D uncertain. CDR3 length equals 11 residues. Germline CDR1 and CDR2: SGHTA and FQGTGA. V lost 2 bases to trimming and J lost 8 bases, with 6 bases between them.

The chain carries TRBV6-1 and TRBJ2-1; 14 bases are a match to TRBD2. With 6 bases clipped from V and 9 bases from J, the junction kept 10 bases outside the gene matches. The CDR3 covers 16 residues. Germline V lookup: CDR1 MNHNS, CDR2 SASEGT. The CDR3 protein is CASRESTSGRAIEQFF. The DNA for the CDR3 is TGTGCCAGCAGGGAATCGACTAGCGGGAGGGCCATTGAGCAGTTCTTC.

This clone appeared a few times. The V gene is TRBV7-6, the J gene TRBJ2-1; TRBD2 matches at 7 bases. The junction had 13 bases not matched to a gene; V was cut back by 1 base and J by 4 bases. Germline V gene sequence: CDR1 SGHVS, CDR2 FNYEAQ. The CDR3 spans 18 residues. CDR3 loop: CASSLGGGGLAEYNEQFF. In DNA form, the CDR3 reads TGTGCCAGCAGCTTAGGGGGGGGTGGGCTAGCGGAGTACAATGAGCAGTTCTTC.

For the CDR3, the DNA is TGTGCCACCCGGGACAGGCTAATGCATTTT. Its protein is CATRDRLMHF. The rearrangement uses TRBV19 and TRBJ1-5; 8 bases map to TRBD1. The V gene's germline CDR1 is LNHDA and CDR2 SQIVND (reference sequence). The CDR3 extends over 10 amino acids. V shed 10 bases, J shed 15 bases, and the junction held 8 bases outside the gene matches.

The chain couples TRBV5-5 to TRBJ1-1; D not certain. CDR1 is SGHKS, CDR2 YYEKEE, per germline (reference sequence). The CDR3 is made up of 14 amino acids. V lost 6 bases and J lost 1, with 13 bases in between. The CDR3 coding sequence is TGTGCCAGCACCTCGGGAACAGAGAACACTGAAGCTTTCTTT. This encodes CASTSGTENTEAFF.

The chain recombines TRBV7-2 with TRBJ1-2, with 9 bases that match TRBD1. The J segment lost 12 bases and the V segment lost 0 bases, leaving 11 bases of the junction unmatched. Per germline, CDR1 SGHTA and CDR2 FQGNSA. CDR3 length: 15 residues. CDR3 coding DNA: TGTGCCAGCAGCTTAGCATCGACAGGGGGTAACGTGCACACCTTC. Residues: CASSLASTGGNVHTF.

This clone is a singleton in its sample. This CDR3 is CSAIRGFNTEAFF. In DNA form, the CDR3 reads TGCAGCGCCATCAGGGGGTTCAACACTGAAGCTTTCTTT. This rearrangement joins TRBV29-1 to TRBJ1-1; TRBD1 matches 7 bases. Per the germline V gene, CDR1 is SQVTM and CDR2 is ANQGSEA. The CDR3 has 13 amino acids. With V trimmed by 7 bases and J by 2 bases, 7 bases remained unmatched.